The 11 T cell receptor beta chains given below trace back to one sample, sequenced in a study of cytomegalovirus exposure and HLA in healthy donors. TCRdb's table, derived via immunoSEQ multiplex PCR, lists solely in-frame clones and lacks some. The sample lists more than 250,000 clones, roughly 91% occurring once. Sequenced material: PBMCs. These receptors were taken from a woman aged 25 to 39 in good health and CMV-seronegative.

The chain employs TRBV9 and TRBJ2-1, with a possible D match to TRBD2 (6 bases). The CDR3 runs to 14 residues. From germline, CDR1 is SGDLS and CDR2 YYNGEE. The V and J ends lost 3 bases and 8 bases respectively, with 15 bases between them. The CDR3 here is CASSAPPREHEQFF. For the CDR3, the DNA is TGTGCCAGCAGCGCCCCACCGCGGGAACATGAGCAGTTCTTC.

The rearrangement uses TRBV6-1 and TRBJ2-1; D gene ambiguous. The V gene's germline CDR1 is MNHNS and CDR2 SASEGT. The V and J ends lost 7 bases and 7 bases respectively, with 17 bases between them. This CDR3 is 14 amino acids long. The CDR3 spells CASNDGFRKNEQFF. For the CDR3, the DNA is TGTGCCAGCAACGACGGGTTCCGCAAAAATGAGCAGTTCTTC.

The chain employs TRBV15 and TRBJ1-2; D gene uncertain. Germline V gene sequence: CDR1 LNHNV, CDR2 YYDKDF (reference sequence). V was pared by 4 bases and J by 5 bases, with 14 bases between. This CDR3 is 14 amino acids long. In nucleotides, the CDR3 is TGTGCCACCAGCACCCGGCCGTGGGAATATGGCTACACCTTC. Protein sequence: CATSTRPWEYGYTF.

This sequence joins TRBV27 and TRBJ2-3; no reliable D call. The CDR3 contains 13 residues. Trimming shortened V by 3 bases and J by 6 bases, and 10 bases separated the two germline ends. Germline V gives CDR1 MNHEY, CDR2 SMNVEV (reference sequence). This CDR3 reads CASSLSSGDTQYF. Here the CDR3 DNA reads TGTGCCAGCAGTTTGAGTTCGGGTGATACGCAGTATTTT.

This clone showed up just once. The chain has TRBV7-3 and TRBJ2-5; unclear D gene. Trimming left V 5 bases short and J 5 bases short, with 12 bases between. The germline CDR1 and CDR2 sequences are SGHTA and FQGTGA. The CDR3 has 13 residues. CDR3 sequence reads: CASSQDGRETQYF. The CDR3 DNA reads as TGTGCCAGCAGCCAAGACGGAAGGGAGACCCAGTACTTC.

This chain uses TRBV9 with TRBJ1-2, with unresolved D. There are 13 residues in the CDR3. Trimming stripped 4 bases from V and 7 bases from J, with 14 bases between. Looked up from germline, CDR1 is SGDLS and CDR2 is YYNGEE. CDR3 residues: CASSPSGDRGYTF. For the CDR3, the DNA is TGTGCCAGCAGCCCCTCCGGAGATCGTGGCTACACCTTC. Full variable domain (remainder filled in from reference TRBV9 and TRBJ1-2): DSGVTQTPKHLITATGQRVTLRCSPRSGDLSVYWYQQSLDQGLQFLIQYYNGEERAKGNILERFSAQQFPDLHSELNLSSLELGDSALYFCASSPSGDRGYTFGSGTRLTVV.

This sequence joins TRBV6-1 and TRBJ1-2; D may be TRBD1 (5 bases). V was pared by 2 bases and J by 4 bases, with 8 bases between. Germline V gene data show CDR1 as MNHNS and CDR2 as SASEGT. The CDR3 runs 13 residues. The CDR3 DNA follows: TGTGCCAGCAGTGAATCAGGGACCTATGGCTACACCTTC. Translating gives CASSESGTYGYTF.

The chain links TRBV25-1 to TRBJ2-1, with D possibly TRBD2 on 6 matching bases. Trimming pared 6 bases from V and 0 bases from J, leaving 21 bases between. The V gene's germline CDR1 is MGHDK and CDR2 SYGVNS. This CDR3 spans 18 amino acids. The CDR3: CASRGERFGRDSYNEQFF. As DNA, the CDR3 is TGTGCCAGCAGAGGGGAGAGGTTCGGGCGGGACTCCTACAATGAGCAGTTCTTC.

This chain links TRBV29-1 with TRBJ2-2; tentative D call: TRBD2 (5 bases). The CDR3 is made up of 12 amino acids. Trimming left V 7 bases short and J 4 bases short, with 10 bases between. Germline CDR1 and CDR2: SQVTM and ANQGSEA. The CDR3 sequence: CSGGSGTGELFF. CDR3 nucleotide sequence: TGCAGCGGAGGGTCCGGCACCGGGGAGCTGTTTTTT.

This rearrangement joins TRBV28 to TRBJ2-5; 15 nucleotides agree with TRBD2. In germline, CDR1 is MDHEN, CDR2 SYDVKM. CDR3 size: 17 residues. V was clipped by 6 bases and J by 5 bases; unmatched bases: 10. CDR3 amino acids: CASSSRTSGRAGETQYF. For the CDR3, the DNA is TGTGCCAGCAGCTCTAGGACTAGCGGGAGGGCCGGGGAGACCCAGTACTTC.

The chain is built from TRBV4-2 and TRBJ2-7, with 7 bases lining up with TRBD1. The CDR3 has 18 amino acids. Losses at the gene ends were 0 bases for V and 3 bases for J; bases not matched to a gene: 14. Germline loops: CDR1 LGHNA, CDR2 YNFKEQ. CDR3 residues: CASSQDRTRQGLIYEQYF. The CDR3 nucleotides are TGTGCCAGCAGCCAAGACAGGACCAGACAGGGATTAATCTACGAGCAGTACTTC.